This T cell receptor beta chain was sequenced for a study of vaccination effects on CD4 cells after COVID-19. Some clones are missing from TCRdb's copy, which holds only in-frame ones; the method was immunoSEQ multiplex PCR. The sample has 26,000 or so clones, about 83% seen once; the top ten hold roughly 1.4%. Of note for this clone: Its antigen remains unidentified.

This CDR3 has 14 residues. Germline CDR1 is ENHRY and CDR2 is SYGVKD. V was trimmed by 0 bases and J by 5 bases, leaving 10 bases between them. Pools of viral peptides were used by the ViraFEST assay to expand antigen-specific CD4+ T cells ahead of sequencing. On approximately day 9 of culture, CD4+ T cells were separated out. All participants had two doses of either the BNT162b2 or mRNA-1273 vaccine. Material: CD4+ T cells from PBMCs cultured with HCoV-NL63 spike peptides, obtained after COVID-19 vaccination. The chain employs TRBV10-3 and TRBJ1-2, with TRBD1 as a possible D gene (5 bases). The TCR comes from a human donor who received a COVID-19 vaccine. Some clones in this sample may be carry-over from other donors' samples. CDR3 nucleotides: TGTGCCATCAGTGAGTCGGCGGCAGGGTATGGCTACACCTTC. Its protein is CAISESAAGYGYTF.